This is a list of T cell receptor beta chains from one sample in a study of T cells in Graves' hyperthyroidism and ophthalmopathy. TCRdb reprocessed the multiplex PCR reads via MiXCR and lists one record per CDR3 protein. The sample carries 550,000 to 600,000 distinct CDR3 sequences, approximately 15% recorded once. The sequencing input was blood. The source is a woman in her late teens or twenties with Graves' ophthalmopathy. Each CDR3 is given with its conserved first and last residue. A D gene is named only where the DNA matches it firmly. Clone size is stated in some rows and not others, as once, few, many or a class when expanded.

V	size	D	J	DNA	CDR3
TRBV2	many	NA	TRBJ2-5	TGTGCCAGCAGTGACAGCCTAGCGAGTGAGACCCAGTACTTC	CASSDSLASETQYF
TRBV12-3/TRBV12-4	few	NA	TRBJ2-2	TGTGCCAGCAGTTTAGGGCGCGGATGGGAGACCGGGGAGCTGTTTTTT	CASSLGRGWETGELFF
TRBV9	many	NA	TRBJ1-2	TGTGCCAGCAGCCTTGGGCTTTCTAGCTACACCTTC	CASSLGLSSYTF
TRBV9	NA	NA	TRBJ2-7	TGTGCCAGCAGCGTGAGGAACGGCGAGCAGTACTTC	CASSVRNGEQYF
TRBV5-1	NA	TRBD1	TRBJ2-2	TGCGCCAGCAGCTCCGACAGGGGTGTAGGCACCGGGGAGCTGTTTTTT	CASSSDRGVGTGELFF
TRBV12-3/TRBV12-4	NA	NA	TRBJ2-5	TGTGCCAGCACCAGACAAGAAGAAGAGACCCAGTACTTC	CASTRQEEETQYF
TRBV6-2/TRBV6-3	many	NA	TRBJ1-5	TGTGCCAGCAGTTACCTCAGTTCGAGCAATCAGCCCCAGCATTTT	CASSYLSSSNQPQHF
TRBV20-1	NA	NA	TRBJ2-5	TGCAGTGGGGTTGCGGAGACCCAGTACTTC	CSGVAETQYF
TRBV5-4	many	TRBD1	TRBJ2-7	TGTGCCAGCAGCTTGGCGCGGCAGGGGGTCTCCTACGAGCAGTACTTC	CASSLARQGVSYEQYF
TRBV11-2	many	TRBD2	TRBJ2-5	TGTGCCAGCAACCGTGATACTAGCGAGGGTGGGACCCAGTACTTC	CASNRDTSEGGTQYF
TRBV27	many	NA	TRBJ2-3	TGTGCCAGCAGTGGGCAGGGGTGGAGCACAGATACGCAGTATTTT	CASSGQGWSTDTQYF
TRBV7-2	NA	TRBD2	TRBJ2-7	TGTGCCAGCAGCTTAGCCCCTACTAGCGGGCAGGGCTACGAGCAGTACTTC	CASSLAPTSGQGYEQYF
TRBV7-9	few	TRBD2	TRBJ2-3	TGTGCCAGCAGCTTAGGAGCCGGGAGGATTAAGGATACGCAGTATTTT	CASSLGAGRIKDTQYF
TRBV2	many	NA	TRBJ2-7	TGTGCCAGCAGGTACGAGCAGTACTTC	CASRYEQYF
TRBV7-9	NA	TRBD1	TRBJ1-4	TGTGCCAGCAGCCCTACAGGGGGCCTGGTGGGGAAACTGTTTTTT	CASSPTGGLVGKLFF
TRBV6-6	many	TRBD1	TRBJ1-2	TGTGCCAGCAGTTACTCGTGGCAGGGGGCCGACGTCTCCTTC	CASSYSWQGADVSF
TRBV12-3/TRBV12-4	many	NA	TRBJ2-3	TGTGCCAGCAACCACCCGGACAGTTCCTCTTGGGATACGCAGTATTTT	CASNHPDSSSWDTQYF
TRBV9	few	NA	TRBJ2-7	TGTGCCAGCAGCGTAGGGGGGGGGGCTGGATACGAGCAGTACTTC	CASSVGGGAGYEQYF
TRBV4-3	NA	TRBD1	TRBJ1-4	TGCGCCAGCAGCCAAGAGCTGATTGGGGGACAGGGTAGTGAAAAACTGTTTTTT	CASSQELIGGQGSEKLFF
TRBV27	NA	NA	TRBJ2-7	TGTGCCAGCAGTTTATCGTACCCGAGGACAGAGAGCTCCTACGAGCAGTACTTC	CASSLSYPRTESSYEQYF
TRBV4-2	many	NA	TRBJ2-5	TGTGCCAGCAGCCAAGATACCCCCTTCTGGGAGAGGGCGGAGACCCAGTACTTC	CASSQDTPFWERAETQYF
TRBV24-1	few	NA	TRBJ1-2	TGTGCCATCGCAGAGACTGGAAACAACTATGGCTACACCTTC	CAIAETGNNYGYTF
TRBV20-1	many	TRBD2	TRBJ2-7	TGCAGTGCTATACCTCGGGACTACCCCTACGAGCAGTACTTC	CSAIPRDYPYEQYF
TRBV6-6	NA	NA	TRBJ1-2	TGTGCCAGCAGTTACTCGGCCGCGGGTAACTATGGCTACACCTTC	CASSYSAAGNYGYTF
TRBV7-3	NA	TRBD2	TRBJ2-1	TGCGCCAGCAGCCATGTACTAGCGGCAATTTGGAATGAGCAGTTCTTC	CASSHVLAAIWNEQFF
TRBV28	many	NA	TRBJ1-1	TGTGCCAGCAGTTTATTCTGGGAGGGGAACACTGAAGCTTTCTTT	CASSLFWEGNTEAFF
TRBV4-1	few	TRBD2	TRBJ2-5	TGCGCCAGCAGCCAATGGGCCCCCGGACTAGCGGGAGAGACCCAGTACTTC	CASSQWAPGLAGETQYF
TRBV6-5	few	TRBD1	TRBJ1-2	TGTGCCAGCAGTTACCGCCCAGGGGGCCTCCCTAACTATGGCTACACCTTC	CASSYRPGGLPNYGYTF
TRBV29-1	many	NA	TRBJ2-7	TGCAGCGTTAACCTCGGGCGGGCGTCAGCCTACGAGCAGTACTTC	CSVNLGRASAYEQYF
TRBV5-1	NA	NA	TRBJ1-3	TGCGCCAGCAGCTTGACGGGTCCCTCTGGAAACACCATATATTTT	CASSLTGPSGNTIYF
TRBV20-1	few	NA	TRBJ1-1	TGCAGTGCTAGAGACCCTCCGAGGGGAGTGGATGTCGTCGCTGAAGCTTTCTTT	CSARDPPRGVDVVAEAFF
TRBV30	many	NA	TRBJ1-1	TGTGCCTGGAGGGGACAAATTGAAGCTTTCTTT	CAWRGQIEAFF
TRBV9	few	NA	TRBJ2-7	TGTGCCAGCACCACTTTGGGAGCTGGCGAGCAGTACTTC	CASTTLGAGEQYF
TRBV12-3/TRBV12-4	many	NA	TRBJ2-2	TGTGCCAGCAGTTCAAACAGGAACGGGGAGCTGTTTTTT	CASSSNRNGELFF
TRBV27	many	NA	TRBJ2-3	TGTGCCAGCAGTCCCCGTCCAGGGGACACAGATACGCAGTATTTT	CASSPRPGDTDTQYF
TRBV7-9	many	TRBD2	TRBJ2-1	TGTGCCAGCAGCCCCCGACCAGGACTAGCGGGAGCAGGTGAGCAGTTCTTC	CASSPRPGLAGAGEQFF
TRBV11-3	many	NA	TRBJ2-3	TGTGCCAGCAGCTTATATTCTAGATCGGCAGATACGCAGTATTTT	CASSLYSRSADTQYF
TRBV6-5	many	NA	TRBJ2-7	TGTGCCAGCAGTTACTCGAGGTCGGGGGCTGCTGGGCAGTACTTC	CASSYSRSGAAGQYF
TRBV15	many	TRBD1	TRBJ2-7	TGTGCCACCAGCAGAGATCGATGGGGACAGACCTACGAGCAGTACTTC	CATSRDRWGQTYEQYF
TRBV6-6	many	TRBD1	TRBJ2-7	TGTGCCAGCAGTTACGGGACAGCCGGCAACTACGAGCAGTACTTC	CASSYGTAGNYEQYF
TRBV9	NA	TRBD1	TRBJ1-3	TGTGCCAGCAGCCCTTTCGGACAGGGGCAGCCAGGAAACACCATATATTTT	CASSPFGQGQPGNTIYF
TRBV19	NA	TRBD1	TRBJ2-3	TGTGCCAGTCGACCGCACGGGACAGGCACAGATACGCAGTATTTT	CASRPHGTGTDTQYF
TRBV7-2	many	TRBD1	TRBJ1-4	TGTGCCAGCAGCTCACAGGGGAGGAGGGAAAAACTGTTTTTT	CASSSQGRREKLFF
TRBV7-2	few	TRBD1	TRBJ2-5	TGTGCCAGCAGGAGACCGGGACAGGGCCCCCAAGAGACCCAGTACTTC	CASRRPGQGPQETQYF
TRBV10-3	NA	NA	TRBJ1-2	TGTGCCATCAGTGAGGTTCGTCATCTTACCAACTATGGCTACACCTTC	CAISEVRHLTNYGYTF
TRBV2	NA	TRBD2	TRBJ2-1	TGTGCCAGCAGTCATACTAGCGGGAGGGCTTTAGGTGAGCAGTTCTTC	CASSHTSGRALGEQFF